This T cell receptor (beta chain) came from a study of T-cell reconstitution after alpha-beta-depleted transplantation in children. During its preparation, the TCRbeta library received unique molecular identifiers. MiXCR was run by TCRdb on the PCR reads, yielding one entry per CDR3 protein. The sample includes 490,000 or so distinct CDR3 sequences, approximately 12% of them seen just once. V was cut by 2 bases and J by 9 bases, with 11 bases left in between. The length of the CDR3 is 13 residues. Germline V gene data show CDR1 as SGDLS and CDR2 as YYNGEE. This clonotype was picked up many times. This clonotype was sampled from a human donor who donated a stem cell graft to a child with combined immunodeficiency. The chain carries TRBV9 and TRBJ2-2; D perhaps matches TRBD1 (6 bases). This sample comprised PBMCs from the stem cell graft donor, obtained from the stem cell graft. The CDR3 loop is CASSVQGSRELFF. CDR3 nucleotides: TGTGCCAGCAGCGTGCAGGGGAGCCGGGAGCTGTTTTTT. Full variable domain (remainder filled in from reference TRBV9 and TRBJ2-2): DSGVTQTPKHLITATGQRVTLRCSPRSGDLSVYWYQQSLDQGLQFLIQYYNGEERAKGNILERFSAQQFPDLHSELNLSSLELGDSALYFCASSVQGSRELFFGEGSRLTVL.